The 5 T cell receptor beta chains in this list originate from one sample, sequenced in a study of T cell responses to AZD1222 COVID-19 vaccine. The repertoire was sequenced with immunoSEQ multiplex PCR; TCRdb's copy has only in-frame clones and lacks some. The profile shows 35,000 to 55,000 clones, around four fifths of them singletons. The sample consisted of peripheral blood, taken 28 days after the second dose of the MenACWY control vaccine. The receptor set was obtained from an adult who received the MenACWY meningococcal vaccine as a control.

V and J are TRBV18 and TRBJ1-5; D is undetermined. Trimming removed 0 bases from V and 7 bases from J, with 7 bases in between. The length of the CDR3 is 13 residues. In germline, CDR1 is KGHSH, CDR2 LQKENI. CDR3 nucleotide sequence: TGTGCCAGCTCACCACCGTTGGGCCAGCCCCAGCATTTT. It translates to CASSPPLGQPQHF.

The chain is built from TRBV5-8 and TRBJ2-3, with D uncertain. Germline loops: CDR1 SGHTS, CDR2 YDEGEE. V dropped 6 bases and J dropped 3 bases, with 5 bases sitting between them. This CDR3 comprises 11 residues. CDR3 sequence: CASKQTDTQYF. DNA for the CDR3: TGTGCCAGCAAACAGACAGATACGCAGTATTTT.

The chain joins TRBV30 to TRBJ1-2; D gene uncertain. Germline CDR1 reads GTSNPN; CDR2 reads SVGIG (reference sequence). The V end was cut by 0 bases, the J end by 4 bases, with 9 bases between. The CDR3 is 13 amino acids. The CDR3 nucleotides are TGTGCCTGGAGTGTACGACCCTCCTATGGCTACACCTTC. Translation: CAWSVRPSYGYTF.

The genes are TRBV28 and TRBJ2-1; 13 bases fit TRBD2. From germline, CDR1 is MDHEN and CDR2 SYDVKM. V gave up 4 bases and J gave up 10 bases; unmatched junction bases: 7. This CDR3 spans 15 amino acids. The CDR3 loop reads CASSSPGLAGIEQFF. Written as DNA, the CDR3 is TGTGCCAGCAGTTCCCCGGGACTAGCGGGAATCGAGCAGTTCTTC.

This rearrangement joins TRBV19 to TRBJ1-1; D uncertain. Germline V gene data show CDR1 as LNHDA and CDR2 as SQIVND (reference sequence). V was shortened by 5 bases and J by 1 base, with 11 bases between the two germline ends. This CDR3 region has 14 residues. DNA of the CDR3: TGTGCCAGTAGTCCCTGGAGGGAGAACACTGAAGCTTTCTTT. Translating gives CASSPWRENTEAFF.